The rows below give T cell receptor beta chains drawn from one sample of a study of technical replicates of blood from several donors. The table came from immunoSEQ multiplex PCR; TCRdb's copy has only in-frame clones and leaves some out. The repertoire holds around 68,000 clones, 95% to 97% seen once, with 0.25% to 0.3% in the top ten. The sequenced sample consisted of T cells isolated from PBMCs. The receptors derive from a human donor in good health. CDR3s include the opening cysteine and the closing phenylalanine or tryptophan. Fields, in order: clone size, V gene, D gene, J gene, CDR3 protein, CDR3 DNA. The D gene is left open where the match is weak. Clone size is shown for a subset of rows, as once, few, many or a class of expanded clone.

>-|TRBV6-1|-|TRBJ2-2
CASSEWGYVLTGELFF
TGTGCCAGCAGTGAGTGGGGCTATGTCCTCACCGGGGAGCTGTTTTTT
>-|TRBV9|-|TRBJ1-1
CASSVEPGNTEAFF
TGTGCCAGCAGCGTAGAACCGGGGAACACTGAAGCTTTCTTT
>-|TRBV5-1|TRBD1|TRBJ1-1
CASSRGQGAEAFF
TGCGCCAGCAGCCGGGGACAGGGGGCCGAGGCTTTCTTT
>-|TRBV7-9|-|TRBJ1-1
CASSLYGNTEAFF
TGTGCCAGCAGCTTATACGGTAACACTGAAGCTTTCTTT
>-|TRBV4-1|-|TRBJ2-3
CASSQYTDTQYF
TGCGCCAGCAGCCAATACACAGATACGCAGTATTTT
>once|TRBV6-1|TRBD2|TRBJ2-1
CASSDWGTINEQFF
TGTGCCAGCAGTGATTGGGGGACTATCAATGAGCAGTTCTTC
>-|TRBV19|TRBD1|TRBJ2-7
CASRGTGSAYEQYF
TGTGCCAGTAGGGGGACAGGCTCGGCCTACGAGCAGTACTTC
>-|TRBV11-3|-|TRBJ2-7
CASSMLTGSLQYF
TGTGCCAGCAGCATGCTAACAGGATCCCTACAGTACTTC
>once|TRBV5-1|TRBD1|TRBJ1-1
CASSTRTGKNTEAFF
TGCGCCAGCAGCACCCGGACAGGGAAGAACACTGAAGCTTTCTTT
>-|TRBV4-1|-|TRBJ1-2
CASSPSGANYGYTF
TGCGCCAGCAGCCCCTCAGGGGCTAACTATGGCTACACCTTC
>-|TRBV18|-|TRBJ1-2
CASSLGTTTNYGYTF
TGTGCCAGCTCACTGGGGACAACTACTAACTATGGCTACACCTTC
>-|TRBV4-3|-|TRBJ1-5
CASSQDAIRSPYQPQHF
TGCGCCAGCAGCCAAGATGCTATTAGGAGCCCGTATCAGCCCCAGCATTTT
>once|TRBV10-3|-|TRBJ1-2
CAIRNSQPMGYTF
TGTGCCATCAGAAATAGCCAGCCTATGGGCTACACCTTC
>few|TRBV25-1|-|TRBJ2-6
CASTGNTGANVLTF
TGTGCCAGCACAGGGAACACTGGGGCCAACGTCCTGACTTTC
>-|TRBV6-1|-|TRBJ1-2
CASSERYGYTF
TGTGCCAGCAGTGAACGTTATGGCTACACCTTC
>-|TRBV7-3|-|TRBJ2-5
CASSLAGTGETQYF
TGTGCCAGCAGCTTGGCGGGAACGGGAGAGACCCAGTACTTC
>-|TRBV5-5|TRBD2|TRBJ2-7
CASSGTSGRVYEQYF
TGTGCCAGCAGCGGGACTAGCGGGAGGGTATACGAGCAGTACTTC
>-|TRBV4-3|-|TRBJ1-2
CASSQGRAGYGYTF
TGCGCCAGCAGCCAAGGCAGGGCTGGCTATGGCTACACCTTC
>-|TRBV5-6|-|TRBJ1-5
CASRKQVTGPQHF
TGTGCCAGCAGGAAACAGGTGACCGGGCCCCAGCATTTT
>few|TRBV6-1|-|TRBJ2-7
CASSRVGYEQYF
TGTGCCAGCAGCAGGGTTGGCTACGAGCAGTACTTC
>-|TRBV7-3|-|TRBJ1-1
CASSLGQLTEAFF
TGTGCCAGCAGCCTGGGACAACTCACTGAAGCTTTCTTT
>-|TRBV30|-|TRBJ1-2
CAWSVGGIYGYTF
TGTGCCTGGAGTGTCGGGGGGATCTATGGCTACACCTTC
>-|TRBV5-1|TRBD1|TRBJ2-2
CASSIPTGQGVGNTGELFF
TGCGCCAGCAGCATCCCTACGGGACAGGGGGTCGGGAACACCGGGGAGCTGTTTTTT
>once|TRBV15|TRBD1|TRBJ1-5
CATGHRGRDQPQHF
TGTGCCACCGGACACAGGGGGCGAGACCAGCCCCAGCATTTT
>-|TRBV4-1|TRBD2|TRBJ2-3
CASSHLTGTTSDTQYF
TGCGCCAGCAGCCACCTTACCGGGACTACCTCAGATACGCAGTATTTT